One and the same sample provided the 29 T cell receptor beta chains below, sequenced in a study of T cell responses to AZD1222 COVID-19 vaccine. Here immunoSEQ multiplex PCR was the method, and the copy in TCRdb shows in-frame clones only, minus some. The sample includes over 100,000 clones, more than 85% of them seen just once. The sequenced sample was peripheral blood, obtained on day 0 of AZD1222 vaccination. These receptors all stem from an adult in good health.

CDR3 residues: CASSLRPPRGGGGSSYNEQFF. The CDR3 bases are TGTGCCAGTAGTCTAAGGCCCCCCCGTGGTGGTGGGGGGAGCTCCTACAATGAGCAGTTCTTC. This chain connects TRBV19 to TRBJ2-1, with TRBD2 as a possible D gene (6 bases). Germline V CDR1 and CDR2: LNHDA, SQIVND (reference sequence). The CDR3 covers 21 residues. V was pared by 5 bases and J by 0 bases, with 29 bases between.

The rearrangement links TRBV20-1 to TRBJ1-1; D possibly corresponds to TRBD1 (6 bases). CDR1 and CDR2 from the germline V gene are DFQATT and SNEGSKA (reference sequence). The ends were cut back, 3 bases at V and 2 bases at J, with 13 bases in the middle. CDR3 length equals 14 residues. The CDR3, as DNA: TGCAGTGCTAGTCAGCCGGGACAAAACACTGAAGCTTTCTTT. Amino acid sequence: CSASQPGQNTEAFF.

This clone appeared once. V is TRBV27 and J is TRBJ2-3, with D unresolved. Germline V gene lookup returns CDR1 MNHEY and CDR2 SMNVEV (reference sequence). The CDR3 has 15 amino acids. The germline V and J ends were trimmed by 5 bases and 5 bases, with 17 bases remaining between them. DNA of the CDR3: TGTGCCAGCAGTACCAGACAACGTAGGAGAGATACGCAGTATTTT. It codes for CASSTRQRRRDTQYF.

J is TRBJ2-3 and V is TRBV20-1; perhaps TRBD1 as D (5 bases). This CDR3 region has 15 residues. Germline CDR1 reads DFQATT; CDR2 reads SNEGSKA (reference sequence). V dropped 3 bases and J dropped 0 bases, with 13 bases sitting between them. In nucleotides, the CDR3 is TGCAGTGCTAGTGGGGCTTACACTAGCACAGATACGCAGTATTTT. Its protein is CSASGAYTSTDTQYF.

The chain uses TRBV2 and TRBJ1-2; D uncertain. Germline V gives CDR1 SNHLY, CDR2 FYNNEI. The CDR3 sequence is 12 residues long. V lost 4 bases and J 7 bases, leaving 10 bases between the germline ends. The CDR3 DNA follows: TGTGCCAGCAGTGGCGCCGCCCGTGGCTACACCTTC. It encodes CASSGAARGYTF.

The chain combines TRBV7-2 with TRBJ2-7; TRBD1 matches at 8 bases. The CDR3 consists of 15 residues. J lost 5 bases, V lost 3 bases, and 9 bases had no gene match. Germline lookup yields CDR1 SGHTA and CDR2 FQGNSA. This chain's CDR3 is CASSFFTGTGHEQYF. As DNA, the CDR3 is TGTGCCAGCAGCTTCTTTACCGGGACAGGCCACGAGCAGTACTTC.

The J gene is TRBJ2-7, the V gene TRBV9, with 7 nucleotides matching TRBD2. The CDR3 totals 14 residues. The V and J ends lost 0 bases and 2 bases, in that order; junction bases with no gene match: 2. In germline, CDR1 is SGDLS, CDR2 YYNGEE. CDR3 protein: CASSVGGGTYEQYF. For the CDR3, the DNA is TGTGCCAGCAGCGTAGGGGGGGGAACCTACGAGCAGTACTTC.

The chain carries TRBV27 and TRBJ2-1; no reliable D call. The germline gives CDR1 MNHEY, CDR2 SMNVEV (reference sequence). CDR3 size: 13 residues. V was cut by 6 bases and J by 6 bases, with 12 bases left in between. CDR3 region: CASSLTTLNEQFF. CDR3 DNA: TGTGCCAGCAGCTTAACGACCCTCAATGAGCAGTTCTTC.

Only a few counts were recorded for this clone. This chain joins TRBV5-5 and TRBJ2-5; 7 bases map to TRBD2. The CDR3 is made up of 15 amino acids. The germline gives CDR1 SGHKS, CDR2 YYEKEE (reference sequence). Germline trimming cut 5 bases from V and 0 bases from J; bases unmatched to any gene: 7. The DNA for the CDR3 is TGTGCCAGCAGTCACATCGGGGGGAACCAAGAGACCCAGTACTTC. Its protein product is CASSHIGGNQETQYF. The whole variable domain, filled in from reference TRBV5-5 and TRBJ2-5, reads DAGVTQSPTHLIKTRGQQVTLRCSPISGHKSVSWYQQVLGQGPQFIFQYYEKEERGRGNFPDRFSARQFPNYSSELNVNALLLGDSALYLCASSHIGGNQETQYFGPGTRLLVL.

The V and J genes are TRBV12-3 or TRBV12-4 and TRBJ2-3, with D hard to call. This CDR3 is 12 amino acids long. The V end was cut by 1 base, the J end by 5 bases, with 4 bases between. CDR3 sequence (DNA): TGTGCCAGCAGTTTAGTTGTAGATACGCAGTATTTT. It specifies CASSLVVDTQYF.

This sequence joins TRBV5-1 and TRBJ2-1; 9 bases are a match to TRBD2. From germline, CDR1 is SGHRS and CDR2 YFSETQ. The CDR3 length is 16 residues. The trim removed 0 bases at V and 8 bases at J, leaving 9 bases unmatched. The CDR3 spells CASSLGSSGSRDEQFF. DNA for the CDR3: TGCGCCAGCAGCTTGGGTAGTAGCGGGAGCAGGGATGAGCAGTTCTTC.

For the CDR3, the DNA is TGCGCCAGCAGCTTGGTTTACAGGGGGGGAAACACTGAAGCTTTCTTT. It encodes CASSLVYRGGNTEAFF. J is TRBJ1-1 and V is TRBV5-1; the match to TRBD1 covers 8 bases. The CDR3 has 16 amino acids. V trimming: 0 bases; J trimming: 2 bases; junction bases outside the gene matches: 6. Germline loops: CDR1 SGHRS, CDR2 YFSETQ.

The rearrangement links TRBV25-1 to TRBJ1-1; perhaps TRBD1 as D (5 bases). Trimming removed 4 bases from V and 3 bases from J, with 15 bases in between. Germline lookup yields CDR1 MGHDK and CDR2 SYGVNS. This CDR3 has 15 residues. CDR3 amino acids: CASSALGDYYTEAFF. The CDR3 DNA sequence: TGTGCCAGCAGTGCCCTTGGGGACTACTACACTGAAGCTTTCTTT.

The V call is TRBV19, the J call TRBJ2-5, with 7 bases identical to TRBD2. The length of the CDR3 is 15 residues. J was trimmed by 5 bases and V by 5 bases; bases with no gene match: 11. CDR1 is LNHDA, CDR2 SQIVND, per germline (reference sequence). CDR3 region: CASSLSKLASETQYF. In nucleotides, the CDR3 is TGTGCCAGTAGTCTCTCGAAACTAGCGTCGGAGACCCAGTACTTC.

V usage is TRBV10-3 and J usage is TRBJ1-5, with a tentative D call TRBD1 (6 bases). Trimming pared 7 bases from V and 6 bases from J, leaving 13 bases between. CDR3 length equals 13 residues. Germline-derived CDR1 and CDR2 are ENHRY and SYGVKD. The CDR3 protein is CAITAGDGQPQHF. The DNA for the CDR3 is TGTGCCATCACAGCAGGGGATGGTCAGCCCCAGCATTTT.

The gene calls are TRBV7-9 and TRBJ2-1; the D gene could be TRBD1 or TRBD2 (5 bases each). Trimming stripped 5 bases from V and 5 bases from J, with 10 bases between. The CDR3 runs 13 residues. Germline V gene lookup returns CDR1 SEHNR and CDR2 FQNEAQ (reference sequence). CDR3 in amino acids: CASSPGTDNEQFF. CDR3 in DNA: TGTGCCAGCAGCCCCGGGACCGACAATGAGCAGTTCTTC.

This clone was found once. The DNA for the CDR3 is TGTGCCAGCACCATACAGGGAGAGGGAAACACCATATATTTT. It translates to CASTIQGEGNTIYF. This chain joins TRBV7-9 and TRBJ1-3, with TRBD1 as a possible D gene (6 bases). CDR1 and CDR2 (germline): SEHNR, FQNEAQ (reference sequence). This CDR3 spans 14 amino acids. Trimming took off 7 bases at V and 4 bases at J, with 14 bases between the two ends.

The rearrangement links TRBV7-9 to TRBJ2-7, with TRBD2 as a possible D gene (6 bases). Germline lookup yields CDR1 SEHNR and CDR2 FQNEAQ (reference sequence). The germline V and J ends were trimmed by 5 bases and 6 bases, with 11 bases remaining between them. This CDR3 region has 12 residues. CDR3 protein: CASSPTSAEQYF. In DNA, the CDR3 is TGTGCCAGCAGCCCGACTAGTGCCGAGCAGTACTTC.

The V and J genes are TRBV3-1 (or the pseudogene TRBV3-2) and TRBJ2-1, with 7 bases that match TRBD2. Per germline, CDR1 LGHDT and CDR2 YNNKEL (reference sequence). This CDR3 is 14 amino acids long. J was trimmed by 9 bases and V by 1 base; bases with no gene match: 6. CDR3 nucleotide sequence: TGTGCCAGCAGCCAAGGCGCGGGAGACTTTGAGCAGTTCTTC. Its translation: CASSQGAGDFEQFF.

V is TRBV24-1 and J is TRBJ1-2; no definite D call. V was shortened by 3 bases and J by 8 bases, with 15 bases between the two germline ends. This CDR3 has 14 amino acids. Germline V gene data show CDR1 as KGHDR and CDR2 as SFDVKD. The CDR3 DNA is TGTGCCACCAGTGATCCGGGCTTCAGCGAGGGCTACACCTTC. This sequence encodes CATSDPGFSEGYTF.

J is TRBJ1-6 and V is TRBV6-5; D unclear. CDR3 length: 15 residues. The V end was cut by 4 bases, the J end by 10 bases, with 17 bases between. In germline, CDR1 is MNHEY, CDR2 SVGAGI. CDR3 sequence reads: CASSSSPGNSSPLHF. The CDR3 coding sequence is TGTGCCAGCAGTTCGTCTCCCGGGAACTCATCACCCCTCCACTTT.

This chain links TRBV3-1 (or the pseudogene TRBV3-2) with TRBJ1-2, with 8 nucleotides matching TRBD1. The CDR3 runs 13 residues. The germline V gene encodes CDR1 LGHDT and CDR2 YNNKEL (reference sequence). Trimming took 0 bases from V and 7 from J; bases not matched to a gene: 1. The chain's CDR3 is CASSQEDRAGYTF. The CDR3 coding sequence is TGTGCCAGCAGCCAAGAGGACAGGGCTGGCTACACCTTC.

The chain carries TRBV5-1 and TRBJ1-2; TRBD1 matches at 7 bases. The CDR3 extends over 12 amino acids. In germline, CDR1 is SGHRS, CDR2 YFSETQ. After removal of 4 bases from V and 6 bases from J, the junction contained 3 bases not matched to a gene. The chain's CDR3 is CASSRDRDGYTF. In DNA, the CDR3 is TGCGCCAGCAGCAGAGACAGGGATGGCTACACCTTC.

The CDR3 here is CASSLLQTSAGELFF. DNA of the CDR3: TGCGCCAGCAGCTTGCTACAGACGAGCGCCGGGGAGCTGTTTTTT. The chain carries TRBV5-1 and TRBJ2-2, with D unclear. Between the trimmed V and J ends, which lost 1 base and 6 bases, there was a span of 13 bases. CDR3 length equals 15 residues. Germline CDR1 and CDR2: SGHRS and YFSETQ. Full variable domain (outside the CDR3, taken from reference TRBV5-1 and TRBJ2-2): KAGVTQTPRYLIKTRGQQVTLSCSPISGHRSVSWYQQTPGQGLQFLFEYFSETQRNKGNFPGRFSGRQFSNSRSEMNVSTLELGDSALYLCASSLLQTSAGELFFGEGSRLTVL.

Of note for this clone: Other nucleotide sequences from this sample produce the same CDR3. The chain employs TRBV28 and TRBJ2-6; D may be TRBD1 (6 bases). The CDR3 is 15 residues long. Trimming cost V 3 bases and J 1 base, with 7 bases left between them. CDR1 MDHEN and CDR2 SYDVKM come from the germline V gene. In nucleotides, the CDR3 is TGTGCCAGCAGTTTCCAGGGGTCTGGGGCCAACGTCCTGACTTTC. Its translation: CASSFQGSGANVLTF.

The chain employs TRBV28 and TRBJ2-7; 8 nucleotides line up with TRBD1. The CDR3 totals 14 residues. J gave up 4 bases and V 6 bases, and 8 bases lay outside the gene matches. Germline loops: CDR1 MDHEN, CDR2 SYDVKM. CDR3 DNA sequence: TGTGCCAGCAGCCTTCCAGGGGGCCAATACGAGCAGTACTTC. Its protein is CASSLPGGQYEQYF. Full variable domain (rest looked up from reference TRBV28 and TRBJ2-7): DVKVTQSSRYLVKRTGEKVFLECVQDMDHENMFWYRQDPGLGLRLIYFSYDVKMKEKGDIPEGYSVSREKKERFSLILESASTNQTSMYLCASSLPGGQYEQYFGPGTRLTVT.

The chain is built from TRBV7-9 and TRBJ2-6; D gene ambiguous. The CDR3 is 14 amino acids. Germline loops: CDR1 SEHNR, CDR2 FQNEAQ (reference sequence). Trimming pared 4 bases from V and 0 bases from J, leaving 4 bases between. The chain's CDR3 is CASSWSSGANVLTF. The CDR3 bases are TGTGCCAGCAGCTGGAGCTCTGGGGCCAACGTCCTGACTTTC.

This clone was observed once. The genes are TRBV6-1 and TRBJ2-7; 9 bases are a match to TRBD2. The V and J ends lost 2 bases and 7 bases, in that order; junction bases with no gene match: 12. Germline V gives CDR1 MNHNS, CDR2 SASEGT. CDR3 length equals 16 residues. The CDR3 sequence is CASSEIAGVRRREQYF. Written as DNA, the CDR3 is TGTGCCAGCAGTGAAATAGCGGGAGTTCGCCGGCGAGAGCAGTACTTC.

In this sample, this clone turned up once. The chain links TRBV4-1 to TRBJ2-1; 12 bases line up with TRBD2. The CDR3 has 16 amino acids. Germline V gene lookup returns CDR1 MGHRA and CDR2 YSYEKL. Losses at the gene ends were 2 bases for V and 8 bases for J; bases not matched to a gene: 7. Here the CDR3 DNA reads TGCGCCAGCAGCCAACCGACTAGCGGGAGCCCATATGAGCAGTTCTTC. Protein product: CASSQPTSGSPYEQFF.